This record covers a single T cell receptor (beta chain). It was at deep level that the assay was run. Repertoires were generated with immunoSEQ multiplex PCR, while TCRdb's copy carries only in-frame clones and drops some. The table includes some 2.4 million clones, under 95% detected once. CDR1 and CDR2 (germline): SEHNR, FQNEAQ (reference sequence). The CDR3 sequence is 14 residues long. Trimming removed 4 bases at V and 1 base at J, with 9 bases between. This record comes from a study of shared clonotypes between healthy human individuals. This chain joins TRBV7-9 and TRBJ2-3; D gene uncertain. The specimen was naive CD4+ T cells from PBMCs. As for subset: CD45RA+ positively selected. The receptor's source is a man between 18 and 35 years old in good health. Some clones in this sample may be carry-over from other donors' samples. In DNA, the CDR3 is TGTGCCAGCAGCTCCGATACTCGCACAGATACGCAGTATTTT. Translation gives CASSSDTRTDTQYF.